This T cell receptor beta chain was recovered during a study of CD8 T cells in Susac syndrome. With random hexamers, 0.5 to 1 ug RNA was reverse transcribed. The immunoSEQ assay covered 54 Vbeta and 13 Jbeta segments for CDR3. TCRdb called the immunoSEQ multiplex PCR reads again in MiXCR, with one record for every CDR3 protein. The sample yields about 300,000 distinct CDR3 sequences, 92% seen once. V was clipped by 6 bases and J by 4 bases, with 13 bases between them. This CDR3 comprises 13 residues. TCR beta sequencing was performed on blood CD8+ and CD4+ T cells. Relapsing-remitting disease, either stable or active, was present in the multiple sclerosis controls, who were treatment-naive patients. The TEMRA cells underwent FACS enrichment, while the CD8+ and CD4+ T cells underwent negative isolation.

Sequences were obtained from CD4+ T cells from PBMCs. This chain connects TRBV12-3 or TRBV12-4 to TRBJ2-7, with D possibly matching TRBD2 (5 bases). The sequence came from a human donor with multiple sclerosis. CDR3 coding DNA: TGTGCCAGCAGGGACTCCGTCGTATACGAGCAGTACTTC. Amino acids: CASRDSVVYEQYF.